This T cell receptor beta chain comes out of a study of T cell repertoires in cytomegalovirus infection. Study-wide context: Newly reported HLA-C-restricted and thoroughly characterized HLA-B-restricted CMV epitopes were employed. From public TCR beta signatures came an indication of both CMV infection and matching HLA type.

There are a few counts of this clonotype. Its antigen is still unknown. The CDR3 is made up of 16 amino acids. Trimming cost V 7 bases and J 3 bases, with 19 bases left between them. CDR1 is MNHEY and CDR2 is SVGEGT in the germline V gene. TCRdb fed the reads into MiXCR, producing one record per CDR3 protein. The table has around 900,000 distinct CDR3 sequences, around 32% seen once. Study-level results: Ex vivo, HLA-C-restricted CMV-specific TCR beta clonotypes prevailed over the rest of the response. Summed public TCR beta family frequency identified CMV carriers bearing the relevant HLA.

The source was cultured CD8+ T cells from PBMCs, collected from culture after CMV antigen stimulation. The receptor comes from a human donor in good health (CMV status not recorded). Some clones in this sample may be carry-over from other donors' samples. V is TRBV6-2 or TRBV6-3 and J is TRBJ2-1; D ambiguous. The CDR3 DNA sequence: TGTGCCAGCACCTCACTCTTTGGCAAACTCTACAATGAGCAGTTCTTC. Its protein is CASTSLFGKLYNEQFF.